Following are 21 T cell receptor beta chains from one sample sequenced in a study of cytomegalovirus exposure and HLA in healthy donors. 13 Jbeta primers and 60 Vbeta primers were used for the PCR. Data came from immunoSEQ multiplex PCR; TCRdb stores just in-frame clones and leaves some out. The listing records just over 50,000 clones. Sequences were obtained from PBMCs. The source is a woman aged 55 to 70 in good health and CMV-seropositive.

The chain has TRBV13 and TRBJ2-7; 8 nucleotides line up with TRBD2. Germline-derived CDR1 and CDR2 are PRHDT and FYEKMQ (reference sequence). Trimming took 5 bases from V and 2 from J; bases not matched to a gene: 11. This CDR3 comprises 16 residues. CDR3 in DNA: TGTGCCAGCAGCCGTTCCGGGAGGGCCAGCGCCTACGAGCAGTACTTC. As protein: CASSRSGRASAYEQYF. The whole variable domain, filled in from reference TRBV13 and TRBJ2-7, reads AAGVIQSPRHLIKEKRETATLKCYPIPRHDTVYWYQQGPGQDPQFLISFYEKMQSDKGSIPDRFSAQQFSDYHSELNMSSLELGDSALYFCASSRSGRASAYEQYFGPGTRLTVT.

The chain employs TRBV7-8 and TRBJ2-4; a weak D match, TRBD1 (6 bases). Germline CDR1 is SGHVS and CDR2 is FQNEAQ. With 5 bases removed from V and 6 bases from J, the gap between germline ends came to 26 bases. The CDR3 runs to 18 residues. CDR3 sequence reads: CASSQYSTTGNRRNIQYF. For the CDR3, the DNA is TGTGCCAGCAGCCAATATTCGACCACAGGGAATAGGAGAAACATTCAGTACTTC.

The chain joins TRBV6-1 to TRBJ2-7; D might be TRBD2 (6 bases). The CDR3 contains 14 residues. With 5 bases removed from V and 3 bases from J, the gap between germline ends came to 14 bases. Germline V gene lookup returns CDR1 MNHNS and CDR2 SASEGT. CDR3 sequence: CASSPRGWGYEQYF. The DNA of the CDR3 is TGTGCCAGCAGTCCCCGGGGGTGGGGCTACGAGCAGTACTTC.

This CDR3 is CASSWVGGNSPLHF. CDR3 nucleotide sequence: TGTGCCAGCAGTTGGGTCGGGGGGAATTCACCCCTCCACTTT. This chain joins TRBV27 and TRBJ1-6; D may be TRBD1 (5 bases). Trimming took 4 bases from V and 7 from J, leaving 11 bases between them. The germline V gene has CDR1 MNHEY and CDR2 SMNVEV (reference sequence). The CDR3 has 14 amino acids.

The chain couples TRBV5-6 to TRBJ2-7; 7 bases agree with TRBD1. The junction had 14 bases not matched to a gene; V was cut back by 0 bases and J by 5 bases. The germline CDR1 and CDR2 sequences are SGHDT and YYEEEE. The CDR3 spans 17 residues. In nucleotides, the CDR3 is TGTGCCAGCAGCTTGGGGCTACGAGCGAAGGGGACAGACGAGCAGTACTTC. As protein: CASSLGLRAKGTDEQYF.

The chain recombines TRBV27 with TRBJ1-6, with D hard to call. Germline CDR1 is MNHEY and CDR2 is SMNVEV (reference sequence). The CDR3 sequence is 14 residues long. Trimming shortened V by 3 bases and J by 7 bases, and 10 bases separated the two germline ends. CDR3 bases: TGTGCCAGCAGTTTGGTCCTCGGGAATTCACCCCTCCACTTT. This gives the protein CASSLVLGNSPLHF.

This chain uses TRBV19 with TRBJ2-4, with 8 bases lining up with TRBD1. This CDR3 has 13 residues. Germline V CDR1 and CDR2: LNHDA, SQIVND (reference sequence). Losses at the gene ends were 3 bases for V and 6 bases for J; bases not matched to a gene: 1. DNA of the CDR3: TGTGCCAGTAGTATCGACAGGGGAAACATTCAGTACTTC. Translation: CASSIDRGNIQYF.

The chain links TRBV6-5 to TRBJ2-1; tentatively, D is TRBD1 (6 bases). Germline loops: CDR1 MNHEY, CDR2 SVGAGI. This CDR3 is 14 amino acids long. The V end was cut by 6 bases, the J end by 7 bases, with 16 bases between. The CDR3 reads CASRTLTRGNEQFF. The CDR3 nucleotides are TGTGCCAGCAGGACCCTAACTAGGGGGAATGAGCAGTTCTTC.

The chain carries TRBV2 and TRBJ2-5; a possible D gene is TRBD1 (5 bases). The J call could be wrong; TRBJ2-7 is a better fit for the DNA end. Germline values: CDR1 SNHLY, CDR2 FYNNEI. CDR3 size: 14 residues. The CDR3 loop is CASSDPGAVYEQYF. The CDR3 nucleotides read TGTGCCAGCAGTGACCCTGGGGCCGTGTACGAGCAGTACTTC.

CDR3 sequence (DNA): TGCAGTGCTAGGTCAGGCGATGGCTACACCTTC. As protein: CSARSGDGYTF. The chain uses TRBV20-1 and TRBJ1-2; D uncertain. This CDR3 is built from 11 residues. CDR1 DFQATT and CDR2 SNEGSKA come from the germline V gene (reference sequence). With 3 bases removed from V and 6 bases from J, the gap between germline ends came to 8 bases.

The chain is built from TRBV6-1 and TRBJ2-7; 10 positions match TRBD1. V shed 10 bases, J shed 4 bases, and the junction held 10 bases outside the gene matches. CDR3 length: 14 residues. Germline CDR1 and CDR2: MNHNS and SASEGT. CDR3 loop: CAILYRDRGYEQYF. The DNA for the CDR3 is TGTGCCATCCTCTACCGGGACAGGGGTTACGAGCAGTACTTC.

The gene calls are TRBV23-1 and TRBJ2-1, with D possibly being TRBD2 (5 bases). TRBV23-1 is identified as an open reading frame with a role that is uncertain. The CDR3 sequence is 13 residues long. Trimming left V 0 bases short and J 7 bases short, with 7 bases between. DNA of the CDR3: TGCGCCAGCAGTCAATCGGGAGCGAATGAGCAGTTCTTC. Amino acids: CASSQSGANEQFF.

The genes are TRBV6-1 and TRBJ1-4; no definite D call. The CDR3 consists of 13 residues. Germline V lookup: CDR1 MNHNS, CDR2 SASEGT. The V and J ends lost 7 bases and 0 bases respectively, with 6 bases between them. The CDR3 DNA sequence: TGTGCCAGCATCCCGGCAACTAATGAAAAACTGTTTTTT. Translating gives CASIPATNEKLFF.

The chain couples TRBV7-9 to TRBJ1-5, with 10 bases matching TRBD1. The CDR3 runs 15 residues. Germline V gene lookup returns CDR1 SEHNR and CDR2 FQNEAQ (reference sequence). J lost 6 bases, V lost 5 bases, and 7 bases had no gene match. CDR3 loop: CASSLGTGDGQPQHF. Written as DNA, the CDR3 is TGTGCCAGCAGCCTTGGGACAGGGGATGGTCAGCCCCAGCATTTT.

V gene TRBV29-1 combines with J gene TRBJ2-5; 9 nucleotides match TRBD2. V lost 7 bases and J lost 5; bases outside the gene matches: 8. The CDR3 spans 13 residues. Germline V lookup: CDR1 SQVTM, CDR2 ANQGSEA. The CDR3 sequence: CSAGTSLGETQYF. CDR3 nucleotides: TGCAGCGCCGGGACTAGCTTAGGGGAGACCCAGTACTTC.

V gene TRBV4-1 combines with J gene TRBJ2-1; 8 nucleotides align to TRBD2. CDR3 size: 17 residues. Per the germline V gene, CDR1 is MGHRA and CDR2 is YSYEKL. The ends lost 0 bases at V and 5 bases at J; junction bases unmatched: 9. This CDR3 is CASSQEGAGGVDNEQFF. CDR3 coding DNA: TGCGCCAGCAGCCAAGAAGGGGCGGGGGGTGTCGACAATGAGCAGTTCTTC.

The chain joins TRBV4-1 to TRBJ2-3; 7 bases line up with TRBD1. This CDR3 contains 15 residues. In germline, CDR1 is MGHRA, CDR2 YSYEKL. With V trimmed by 3 bases and J by 3 bases, 6 bases remained unmatched. The CDR3 coding sequence is TGCGCCAGCAGCCAGCCCGGGACAGCTACAGATACGCAGTATTTT. Its translation: CASSQPGTATDTQYF.

This chain joins TRBV19 and TRBJ2-1; 11 bases map to TRBD1. V was pared by 8 bases and J by 13 bases, with 10 bases of the junction left unmatched. Germline V CDR1 and CDR2: LNHDA, SQIVND (reference sequence). The CDR3 is made up of 13 amino acids. The CDR3 DNA is TGTGCCAGTGGGCCGGGACAGGGGGGGCTCCAGTTCTTC. Translating it yields CASGPGQGGLQFF.

This chain joins TRBV7-2 and TRBJ1-2; weak D call: TRBD1 (6 bases). V shed 1 base and J shed 8 bases, with 17 bases lying between them. CDR3 length equals 15 residues. Looked up from germline, CDR1 is SGHTA and CDR2 is FQGNSA. The CDR3 protein is CASSLVQGGGVGYTF. CDR3 nucleotide sequence: TGTGCCAGCAGCTTAGTACAGGGCGGTGGGGTAGGCTACACCTTC.

The genes are TRBV29-1 and TRBJ2-7; D is unresolved. V was trimmed by 5 bases and J by 3 bases, leaving 11 bases between them. The germline V gene has CDR1 SQVTM and CDR2 ANQGSEA. The CDR3 sequence is 12 residues long. CDR3 region: CSVTDFFYEQYF. Here the CDR3 DNA reads TGCAGCGTTACCGACTTTTTCTACGAGCAGTACTTC.

The rearrangement uses TRBV4-1 and TRBJ1-1; TRBD1 matches at 7 bases. This CDR3 comprises 16 residues. V was clipped by 3 bases and J by 4 bases; unmatched bases: 11. Per germline, CDR1 MGHRA and CDR2 YSYEKL. The DNA of the CDR3 is TGCGCCAGCAGCCACCTATGGGGGCAGGGGGGCACTGAAGCTTTCTTT. Amino acid sequence: CASSHLWGQGGTEAFF.